These T cell receptor beta chains were read from a single sample in a study of T-cell memory formation after mild COVID-19. MiXCR was run by TCRdb on the 5' RACE reads, yielding one entry per CDR3 protein. The sample has about half a million distinct CDR3 sequences; roughly 18% are singletons. The sequenced sample consisted of PBMCs or a T cell subset sorted from them (not recorded which). All receptors derive from an adult woman who had mild COVID-19 (a few samples of this study predate the infection). Cell type and time point are not known. CDR3s include the opening cysteine and the closing phenylalanine or tryptophan. The D gene is left open where the match is weak. Clone size appears in some rows only: once, few, many, or a class for an expanded clone.

>TRBJ2-3|few|TRBD2|TRBV12-5
TGTGCTAGTGGTTTGGGCGAACTAGCGGGAACGCAGTATTTT
CASGLGELAGTQYF
>TRBJ2-3|few|.|TRBV10-3
TGTGCCGTCCAGGGTACTTCGGACACAGATACGCAGTATTTT
CAVQGTSDTDTQYF
>TRBJ1-1|few|TRBD1|TRBV5-6
TGTGCCAGCAGCTTGGTGGGACAGGTGACAAATGAAGCTTTCTTT
CASSLVGQVTNEAFF
>TRBJ1-2|few|.|TRBV6-1
TGTGCCAGCAGTGAAAAAGGGTTTGGCTACACCTTC
CASSEKGFGYTF
>TRBJ2-3|.|.|TRBV5-1
TGCGCCAGCAGCCGGGTGGGTGACACGCAGTATTTT
CASSRVGDTQYF
>TRBJ2-1|few|.|TRBV18
TGTGCCAGCTCCAAAAGGACGGAAGGTGCCTACAATGAGCAGTTCTTC
CASSKRTEGAYNEQFF
>TRBJ2-5|few|.|TRBV5-1
TGCGCCAGCAGCTCCGGGGGCATAGAGACCCAGTACTTC
CASSSGGIETQYF
>TRBJ2-3|.|.|TRBV5-1
TGCGCCAGCAGACCCTGGGGGAATACAGATACGCAGTATTTT
CASRPWGNTDTQYF
>TRBJ2-3|few|TRBD2|TRBV7-2
TGTGCCAGCAGCAAGGGACTAGCGATCGATACGCAGTATTTT
CASSKGLAIDTQYF
>TRBJ2-7|many|.|TRBV12-3/TRBV12-4
TGTGCCAGCAGTTTAAGTAAGAAATACGAGCAGTACTTC
CASSLSKKYEQYF
>TRBJ2-1|few|.|TRBV18
TGTGCCAGCTCAGCGTCGAGGGACAATGAGCAGTTCTTC
CASSASRDNEQFF
>TRBJ2-5|.|TRBD2|TRBV20-1
TGCAGTGCTAGACGACTAGCGGGGGGGGACCAAGAGACCCAGTACTTC
CSARRLAGGDQETQYF
>TRBJ2-7|.|.|TRBV11-2
TGTGCCAGCAGCTTAGCCGGGTTAAGCTCCTACGAGCAGTACTTC
CASSLAGLSSYEQYF
>TRBJ2-2|.|.|TRBV24-1
TGTGCCACCAGTGACCTCGACATCACCGCGAACACCGGGGAGCTGTTTTTT
CATSDLDITANTGELFF
>TRBJ2-1|.|.|TRBV5-1
TGCGCCAGCAGCTTAGAAACCACCCGCTCCTACAATGAGCAGTTCTTC
CASSLETTRSYNEQFF
>TRBJ1-3|many|.|TRBV7-2
TGTGCCAGCAGTGATACCGGGACGACAGGAAACACCATATATTTT
CASSDTGTTGNTIYF
>TRBJ1-1|.|.|TRBV2
TGTGCCAGGACAGCCACCAACACCTTGAACACTGAAGCTTTCTTT
CARTATNTLNTEAFF
>TRBJ2-7|.|TRBD1|TRBV6-6
TGTGCCAGCAGGGAGGGACAGGGGAAGCAGTACTTC
CASREGQGKQYF
>TRBJ2-7|few|.|TRBV14
TGTGCCAGCAGCCTTACAGGGTTATACGAGCAGTACTTC
CASSLTGLYEQYF
>TRBJ2-7|.|TRBD2|TRBV4-3
TGCGCCAGCAGCCAGGGCGCGGGAGGGCCCTCCTACGAGCAGTACTTC
CASSQGAGGPSYEQYF
>TRBJ2-2|.|.|TRBV29-1
TGCAGCGTTCACCTAGCTAGCTTCCCCGGGGAGCTGTTTTTT
CSVHLASFPGELFF
>TRBJ1-1|few|.|TRBV5-1
TGCGCCAGCAGCTTAACCTCCCGGGGGCGGGGGAGTGAAGCTTTCTTT
CASSLTSRGRGSEAFF
>TRBJ1-1|once|TRBD1|TRBV15
TGTGCCACCAGCCGAGACAGGGGGCGGAGCACTGAAGCTTTCTTT
CATSRDRGRSTEAFF
>TRBJ2-5|few|.|TRBV6-1
TGTGCCAGCAGTGAAAGTCCCTTGGAGACCCAGTACTTC
CASSESPLETQYF
>TRBJ2-5|few|.|TRBV12-3/TRBV12-4
TGTGCCAGCAGTTTAACGCCAGGGCAAGAGACCCAGTACTTC
CASSLTPGQETQYF
>TRBJ2-3|medium-sized|TRBD2|TRBV12-3/TRBV12-4
TGTGCCAGCAGTCTTTTTTCGGCGGGGGACACAGATACGCAGTATTTT
CASSLFSAGDTDTQYF
>TRBJ2-7|many|.|TRBV7-2
TGTGCCAGCAGCTCCCGGACAGACTCCTACGAGCAGTACTTC
CASSSRTDSYEQYF
>TRBJ2-3|.|.|TRBV14
TGTGCCAGCAGCCAAGATCAGGTTAAAGATACGCAGTATTTT
CASSQDQVKDTQYF
>TRBJ1-1|few|.|TRBV5-4
TGTGCCAGCAGCTCGCGAAAGGGGAACACTGAAGCTTTCTTT
CASSSRKGNTEAFF
>TRBJ2-7|.|.|TRBV4-1
TGCGCCAGCAGCCAAGCCCGGGGAGGCTACGAGCAGTACTTC
CASSQARGGYEQYF